A single sample gave rise to the 32 T cell receptor beta chains below, sequenced in a study of cytomegalovirus exposure and HLA in healthy donors. Researchers ran the PCR with 60 Vbeta and 13 Jbeta primers. Clones were read by immunoSEQ multiplex PCR, and TCRdb kept only the in-frame ones, dropping some. The data contain just under 65,000 clones, roughly 77% of them seen just once; the ten biggest clones take up about 4.5%. Sequencing was done on a sample of PBMCs. These receptors were obtained from a woman younger than 45 in good health and CMV-seronegative.

As regards this clone: This CDR3 is also generated by other DNA sequences in the sample. The chain employs TRBV30 and TRBJ2-5; no reliable D call. In germline, CDR1 is GTSNPN, CDR2 SVGIG (reference sequence). V was cut by 2 bases and J by 5 bases, with 12 bases left in between. The CDR3 spans 13 residues. The CDR3: CAWSRRSQETQYF. The CDR3, as DNA: TGTGCCTGGAGTCGCCGCTCCCAGGAGACCCAGTACTTC.

This clone occurred a few times. One end of the junction does not line up with germline, which may come from a read error. The chain employs TRBV5-1 and TRBJ2-1; 10 nucleotides align to TRBD2. Germline CDR1 SGHRS, CDR2 YFSETQ. CDR3 length: 15 amino acids. Here the CDR3 DNA reads TGCGCCAGCACCTTGGAAGCGGGGGGGAGGAATGAGCAGTTCTTC. Its translation: CASTLEAGGRNEQFF.

This chain connects TRBV7-6 to TRBJ2-5; TRBD2 aligns across 12 bases. CDR1 SGHVS and CDR2 FNYEAQ come from the germline V gene. The V and J ends lost 0 bases and 2 bases, in that order; junction bases with no gene match: 7. CDR3 length equals 18 residues. The DNA of the CDR3 is TGTGCCAGCAGCTTAGCGCTGCTAGCGGGAGGGGCTCAAGAGACCCAGTACTTC. Its translation is CASSLALLAGGAQETQYF.

J is TRBJ2-7 and V is TRBV29-1, with TRBD1 as a possible D gene (6 bases). CDR3 length: 13 residues. The germline V and J ends were trimmed by 6 bases and 3 bases, with 15 bases remaining between them. Germline V gives CDR1 SQVTM, CDR2 ANQGSEA. The CDR3 region is CSVAAGDLYEQYF. CDR3 DNA: TGCAGCGTGGCGGCAGGGGATCTCTACGAGCAGTACTTC.

The chain links TRBV5-4 to TRBJ2-1; D ambiguous. The germline gives CDR1 SGHNT, CDR2 YYREEE (reference sequence). V lost 2 bases and J lost 4, with 10 bases in between. The CDR3 loop spans 14 amino acids. The CDR3 nucleotides are TGTGCCAGCAGCTTTGAGCCGGTGTACAATGAGCAGTTCTTC. This translates into CASSFEPVYNEQFF.

This clone was counted between two and nine times. V is TRBV18 and J is TRBJ1-5; 7 bases align to TRBD1. In germline, CDR1 is KGHSH, CDR2 LQKENI. V trimming: 5 bases; J trimming: 3 bases; junction bases outside the gene matches: 4. The CDR3 is 14 residues long. CDR3 region: CASSNDRDNQPQHF. CDR3 sequence (DNA): TGTGCCAGCTCAAACGACAGGGACAATCAGCCCCAGCATTTT.

The chain employs TRBV30 and TRBJ2-3; D possibly corresponds to TRBD2 (6 bases). CDR1 is GTSNPN and CDR2 is SVGIG in the germline V gene (reference sequence). Trimming stripped 1 base from V and 0 bases from J, with 17 bases between. This CDR3 region has 17 residues. Here the CDR3 DNA reads TGTGCCTGGAGTGAGGGCTGGTTAGCGGCTAGCACAGATACGCAGTATTTT. Protein product: CAWSEGWLAASTDTQYF.

Notes on this clone: At one boundary the junction diverges from the germline segment, which might be a read error. This sequence joins TRBV5-1 and TRBJ2-1, with 8 bases matching TRBD1. Germline V gives CDR1 SGHRS, CDR2 YFSETQ. The CDR3 length is 14 residues. In DNA, the CDR3 is TGCGCCAGCGGGGGGACAGGTTCCTACAATGGGCAGTTCTTC. Translated: CASGGTGSYNGQFF.

This clone showed up just once. The rearrangement uses TRBV2 and TRBJ2-7, with 7 bases aligning to TRBD1. CDR1 is SNHLY and CDR2 is FYNNEI in the germline V gene. The ends lost 3 bases at V and 3 bases at J; junction bases unmatched: 5. This CDR3 is built from 14 residues. As DNA, the CDR3 is TGTGCCAGCAGTGACGGCCGGGACAGCTACGAGCAGTACTTC. Translation: CASSDGRDSYEQYF. Drawing the rest from reference TRBV2 and TRBJ2-7, the complete variable domain is EPEVTQTPSHQVTQMGQEVILRCVPISNHLYFYWYRQILGQKVEFLVSFYNNEISEKSEIFDDQFSVERPDGSNFTLKIRSTKLEDSAMYFCASSDGRDSYEQYFGPGTRLTVT.

J is TRBJ1-4 and V is TRBV29-1; tentatively, D is TRBD1 (5 bases). CDR1 is SQVTM, CDR2 ANQGSEA, per germline. Between the trimmed V and J ends, which lost 4 bases and 11 bases, there was a span of 14 bases. The CDR3 has 12 residues. The CDR3 is CSVGTPDGKLFF. In DNA, the CDR3 is TGCAGCGTTGGGACACCGGACGGGAAACTGTTTTTT.

This rearrangement joins TRBV27 to TRBJ2-7, with 9 bases identical to TRBD2. The J segment lost 2 bases and the V segment lost 6 bases, leaving 2 bases of the junction unmatched. Germline V lookup: CDR1 MNHEY, CDR2 SMNVEV (reference sequence). The CDR3 extends over 13 amino acids. This chain's CDR3 is CASRTSGTYEQYF. The CDR3 DNA is TGTGCCAGCAGGACTAGCGGCACCTACGAGCAGTACTTC.

This clone was found a few times. The rearrangement links TRBV2 to TRBJ2-3, with a tentative D call TRBD2 (5 bases). The CDR3 loop spans 13 amino acids. Germline CDR1 SNHLY, CDR2 FYNNEI. V lost 7 bases, J lost 0 bases, and 8 bases lay in between. The CDR3 loop reads CASIGGSTDTQYF. The CDR3 DNA sequence: TGTGCCAGCATAGGCGGGAGCACAGATACGCAGTATTTT.

This chain joins TRBV25-1 and TRBJ2-3; 12 nucleotides agree with TRBD2. The CDR3 runs 13 residues. CDR1 is MGHDK, CDR2 SYGVNS, per germline. V lost 6 bases and J lost 5; bases outside the gene matches: 0. The DNA for the CDR3 is TGTGCCAGCAGGACTAGCGGGGGAGATACGCAGTATTTT. Its translation: CASRTSGGDTQYF.

The rearrangement uses TRBV19 and TRBJ2-2, with TRBD2 matching 15 bases. The ends lost 8 bases at V and 2 bases at J; junction bases unmatched: 12. This CDR3 is built from 19 residues. The germline gives CDR1 LNHDA, CDR2 SQIVND (reference sequence). CDR3 sequence reads: CASQGPGLAGGINTGELFF. In DNA form, the CDR3 reads TGTGCCAGTCAGGGACCGGGACTAGCGGGGGGAATAAACACCGGGGAGCTGTTTTTT.

The rearrangement uses TRBV10-1 and TRBJ1-2, with D unclear. V gave up 1 base and J gave up 8 bases, with 8 bases separating them. Germline V gives CDR1 WNHNN, CDR2 SYGVQD (reference sequence). The length of the CDR3 is 12 residues. This CDR3 reads CASSEFPRGYTF. The DNA for the CDR3 is TGCGCCAGCAGTGAGTTCCCCCGGGGCTACACCTTC.

The chain couples TRBV30 to TRBJ2-3; D perhaps matches TRBD1 (6 bases). Germline-derived CDR1 and CDR2 are GTSNPN and SVGIG (reference sequence). The ends were cut back, 3 bases at V and 2 bases at J, with 12 bases in the middle. This CDR3 spans 14 amino acids. The CDR3 spells CAWSAGAFTDTQYF. DNA of the CDR3: TGTGCCTGGAGCGCAGGGGCCTTCACAGATACGCAGTATTTT.

This chain joins TRBV6-5 and TRBJ1-2; D may be TRBD1 (5 bases). Germline-derived CDR1 and CDR2 are MNHEY and SVGAGI. CDR3 length: 14 residues. Deletions cut 7 bases from V and 2 bases from J, with 14 bases between. Written as DNA, the CDR3 is TGTGCCAGCAAAACAGGCAAGCACAACTATGGCTACACCTTC. Translation: CASKTGKHNYGYTF.

The chain couples TRBV30 to TRBJ2-7, with D maybe TRBD1 (6 bases). The germline gives CDR1 GTSNPN, CDR2 SVGIG (reference sequence). This CDR3 comprises 15 residues. The ends were cut back, 4 bases at V and 9 bases at J, with 25 bases in the middle. The CDR3 nucleotides are TGTGCCTGGAACAGCCCCCGGGCAGGGGACGCACGGCAGTACTTC. Translated, it gives CAWNSPRAGDARQYF.

The chain links TRBV5-8 to TRBJ1-6; 9 nucleotides agree with TRBD1. The CDR3 is 14 residues long. The V gene end was trimmed by 4 bases and the J gene end by 10 bases; junction bases not matched to a gene: 6. Germline-derived CDR1 and CDR2 are SGHTS and YDEGEE. The CDR3 bases are TGTGCCAGCAGCCATAACAGGGGGCAGTCACCCCTCCACTTT. Translated, it gives CASSHNRGQSPLHF.

V and J are TRBV7-2 and TRBJ2-5; unclear D gene. This CDR3 region has 12 residues. V was pared by 3 bases and J by 5 bases, with 7 bases between. Germline V gives CDR1 SGHTA, CDR2 FQGNSA. The CDR3 DNA reads as TGTGCCAGCAGCTTCCCCGGGGAGACCCAGTACTTC. Amino acids: CASSFPGETQYF.

This clone showed up just once. The J gene is TRBJ1-5, the V gene TRBV30; no definite D call. V dropped 1 base and J dropped 0 bases, with 4 bases sitting between them. Germline loops: CDR1 GTSNPN, CDR2 SVGIG (reference sequence). This CDR3 region has 13 residues. This CDR3 is CAWSGVSNQPQHF. CDR3 sequence (DNA): TGTGCCTGGAGTGGAGTTAGCAATCAGCCCCAGCATTTT.

The chain is built from TRBV27 and TRBJ2-3; a possible D gene is TRBD2 (6 bases). The V end lost 6 bases, the J end lost 4 bases, and 11 bases lay between the germline ends. CDR3 length equals 13 residues. Germline lookup yields CDR1 MNHEY and CDR2 SMNVEV (reference sequence). The CDR3 coding sequence is TGTGCCAGCAGCACCCCGGGGGCAGATACGCAGTATTTT. Translation gives CASSTPGADTQYF.

This chain uses TRBV4-1 with TRBJ2-1; 13 nucleotides line up with TRBD2. Trimming at V came to 6 bases and at J to 6 bases, leaving 5 bases not matched to a gene. CDR1 and CDR2 from the germline V gene are MGHRA and YSYEKL. This CDR3 is 15 amino acids long. This CDR3 is CASSTSGGAGNEQFF. The CDR3, as DNA: TGCGCCAGCAGTACTAGCGGGGGGGCCGGCAATGAGCAGTTCTTC.

V and J are TRBV9 and TRBJ2-5; possibly TRBD1 for D (5 bases). Trimming took off 4 bases at V and 4 bases at J, with 14 bases between the two ends. CDR3 length: 14 residues. The germline V gene encodes CDR1 SGDLS and CDR2 YYNGEE. CDR3: CASSPTGTTETQYF. In DNA, the CDR3 is TGTGCCAGCAGCCCCACAGGTACTACAGAGACCCAGTACTTC.

CDR3 residues: CASRPRDSPNEKLFF. DNA of the CDR3: TGTGCCAGCAGGCCTAGGGACAGCCCTAATGAAAAACTGTTTTTT. The J gene is TRBJ1-4, the V gene TRBV2, with 7 bases lining up with TRBD1. CDR3 length equals 15 residues. The V segment lost 6 bases and the J segment 3 bases; nucleotides outside the gene matches: 7. Per the germline V gene, CDR1 is SNHLY and CDR2 is FYNNEI.

The gene calls are TRBV29-1 and TRBJ1-2, with TRBD1 matching 8 bases. This CDR3 has 14 residues. The germline gives CDR1 SQVTM, CDR2 ANQGSEA. The V and J ends lost 6 bases and 0 bases, in that order; junction bases with no gene match: 6. CDR3 loop: CSVIGQGSNYGYTF. The CDR3 coding sequence is TGCAGCGTAATCGGACAGGGTTCTAACTATGGCTACACCTTC.

Concerning this clone itself: The same CDR3 can be traced to other DNA sequences in this sample. The genes are TRBV29-1 and TRBJ1-2, with 9 nucleotides matching TRBD1. The germline gives CDR1 SQVTM, CDR2 ANQGSEA. V gave up 5 bases and J gave up 3 bases; unmatched junction bases: 4. CDR3 length: 13 amino acids. In DNA form, the CDR3 reads TGCAGCGTTCCGGGACAGGGAGACTATGGCTACACCTTC. Its translation is CSVPGQGDYGYTF.

J is TRBJ1-4 and V is TRBV30, with D possibly TRBD1 on 6 matching bases. Germline CDR1 reads GTSNPN; CDR2 reads SVGIG (reference sequence). The V end lost 3 bases, the J end lost 15 bases, and 17 bases lay between the germline ends. This CDR3 region has 12 residues. CDR3 sequence reads: CAWSGQGKAMFF. The CDR3 coding sequence is TGTGCCTGGAGCGGGCAGGGGAAGGCTATGTTTTTT.

This chain uses TRBV6-6 with TRBJ2-3; tentative D call: TRBD2 (6 bases). The CDR3 length is 16 residues. CDR1 MNHNY and CDR2 SVGAGI come from the germline V gene (reference sequence). V lost 5 bases and J lost 3, with 18 bases in between. For the CDR3, the DNA is TGTGCCAGCAGTGCTTCCGGACCCGCGGGGACAGATACGCAGTATTTT. Its translation: CASSASGPAGTDTQYF.

This clone was observed a few times. For the CDR3, the DNA is TGTGCCAGCAGCGCTTTGGGACAGGGGAATTACGGGGAGCTGTTTTTT. It is translated as CASSALGQGNYGELFF. This chain connects TRBV9 to TRBJ2-2, with 10 bases identical to TRBD1. Germline V gene lookup returns CDR1 SGDLS and CDR2 YYNGEE. The V and J ends lost 3 bases and 7 bases, in that order; junction bases with no gene match: 9. The CDR3 has 16 residues.

This clone came up a few times. The chain uses TRBV18 and TRBJ1-1, with unresolved D. V dropped 3 bases and J dropped 3 bases, with 17 bases sitting between them. Looked up from germline, CDR1 is KGHSH and CDR2 is LQKENI. The CDR3 has 16 residues. The CDR3, as DNA: TGTGCCAGCTCACCGATCGTCGGGGTCGGCGACACTGAAGCTTTCTTT. It codes for CASSPIVGVGDTEAFF.

The chain links TRBV7-8 to TRBJ2-7, with a tentative D call TRBD1 (6 bases). The V gene's germline CDR1 is SGHVS and CDR2 FQNEAQ. CDR3 length equals 15 residues. Trimming left V 1 base short and J 2 bases short, with 12 bases between. The CDR3 protein is CASSLEQGATYEQYF. In nucleotides, the CDR3 is TGTGCCAGCAGCTTAGAACAGGGCGCCACCTACGAGCAGTACTTC.